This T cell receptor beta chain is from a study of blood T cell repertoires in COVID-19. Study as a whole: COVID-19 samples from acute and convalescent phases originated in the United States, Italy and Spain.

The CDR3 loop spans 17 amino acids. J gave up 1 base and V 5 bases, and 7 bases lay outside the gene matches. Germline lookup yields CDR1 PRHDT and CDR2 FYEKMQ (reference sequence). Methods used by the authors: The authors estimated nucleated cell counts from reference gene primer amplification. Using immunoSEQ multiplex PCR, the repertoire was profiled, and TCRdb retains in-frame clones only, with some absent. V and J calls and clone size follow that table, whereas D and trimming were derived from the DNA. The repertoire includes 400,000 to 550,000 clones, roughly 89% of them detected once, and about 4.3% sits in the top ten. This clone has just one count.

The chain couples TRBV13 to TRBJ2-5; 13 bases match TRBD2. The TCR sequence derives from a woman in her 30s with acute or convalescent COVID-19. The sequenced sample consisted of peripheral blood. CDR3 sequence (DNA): TGTGCCAGCAGCCCGCCGGGACTAGCGGGACTCCAAGAGACCCAGTACTTC. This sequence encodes CASSPPGLAGLQETQYF.